The clone carrying this T cell receptor (beta chain) was counted at least ten times. The antigen is not known. The entry originates in a study of beta chain features in type 1 diabetes. Overall study: Age, gender and cell yields were similar between patients and healthy donors. Study-wide points: The cDNA sequencing approach could over-represent high-TCR-expressing cells. Type 1 diabetes patients had fewer VDJ junction insertions and more deletions.

CDR1 KGHSH and CDR2 LQKENI come from the germline V gene. The germline V and J ends were trimmed by 4 bases and 5 bases, with 5 bases remaining between them. This CDR3 comprises 12 residues. Sequencing targeted expressed TCRB transcripts, as all isolated RNA had been reverse transcribed. The repertoire was sequenced with immunoSEQ multiplex PCR; TCRdb's copy has only in-frame clones and lacks some. The sample has 160,000 or so clones, 11% seen once; the top ten hold roughly 2%. The TCR originated in a man between 18 and 29 years old in good health. This chain connects TRBV18 to TRBJ2-2, with TRBD2 as a possible D gene (5 bases). The source material was central memory CD4+ T cells from blood. The CDR3 spells CASSRLTGELFF. The CDR3 region has the DNA TGTGCCAGCTCACGACTAACCGGGGAGCTGTTTTTT.